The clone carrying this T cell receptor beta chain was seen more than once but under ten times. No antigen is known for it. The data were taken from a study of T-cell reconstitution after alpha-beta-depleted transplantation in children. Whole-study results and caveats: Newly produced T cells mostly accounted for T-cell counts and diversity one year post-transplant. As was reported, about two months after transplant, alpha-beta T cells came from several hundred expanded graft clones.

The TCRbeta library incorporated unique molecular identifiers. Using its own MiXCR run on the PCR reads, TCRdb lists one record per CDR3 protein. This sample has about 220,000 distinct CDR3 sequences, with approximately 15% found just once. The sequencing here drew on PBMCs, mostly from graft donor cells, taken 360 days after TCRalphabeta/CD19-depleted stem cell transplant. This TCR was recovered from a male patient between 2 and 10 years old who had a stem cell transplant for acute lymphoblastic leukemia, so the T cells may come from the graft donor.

The CDR3 reads CASSLVPGAETQYF. The CDR3 DNA follows: TGTGCCAGCAGCTTAGTTCCAGGCGCGGAGACCCAGTACTTC. V is TRBV13 and J is TRBJ2-5; D remains unclear. Trimming shortened V by 1 base and J by 5 bases, and 11 bases separated the two germline ends. The CDR3 is made up of 14 amino acids. Germline loops: CDR1 PRHDT, CDR2 FYEKMQ (reference sequence).